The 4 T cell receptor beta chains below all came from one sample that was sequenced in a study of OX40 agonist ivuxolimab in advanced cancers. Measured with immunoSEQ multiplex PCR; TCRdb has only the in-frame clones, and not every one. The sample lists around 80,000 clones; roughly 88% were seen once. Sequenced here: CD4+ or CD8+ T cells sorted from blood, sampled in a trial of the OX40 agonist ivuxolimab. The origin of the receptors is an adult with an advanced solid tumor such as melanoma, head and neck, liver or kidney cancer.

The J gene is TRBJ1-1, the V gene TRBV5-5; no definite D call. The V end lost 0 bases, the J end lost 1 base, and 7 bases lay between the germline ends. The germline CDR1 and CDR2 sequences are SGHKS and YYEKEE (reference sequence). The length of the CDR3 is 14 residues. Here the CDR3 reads CASSLVQANTEAFF. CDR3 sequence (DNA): TGTGCCAGCAGCTTGGTTCAGGCGAACACTGAAGCTTTCTTT.

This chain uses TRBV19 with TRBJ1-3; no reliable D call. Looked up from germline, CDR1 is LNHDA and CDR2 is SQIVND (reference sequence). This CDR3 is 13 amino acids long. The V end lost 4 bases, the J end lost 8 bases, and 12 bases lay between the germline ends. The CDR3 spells CASSTLGGYTIYF. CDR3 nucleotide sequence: TGTGCCAGTAGTACCCTAGGAGGCTACACCATATATTTT.

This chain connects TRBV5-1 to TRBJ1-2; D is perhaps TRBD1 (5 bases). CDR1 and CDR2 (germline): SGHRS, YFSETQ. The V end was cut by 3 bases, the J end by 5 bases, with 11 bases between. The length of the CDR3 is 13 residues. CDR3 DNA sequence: TGCGCCAGCAGCTCCAGGGAAAAGTATGGCTACACCTTC. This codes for CASSSREKYGYTF.

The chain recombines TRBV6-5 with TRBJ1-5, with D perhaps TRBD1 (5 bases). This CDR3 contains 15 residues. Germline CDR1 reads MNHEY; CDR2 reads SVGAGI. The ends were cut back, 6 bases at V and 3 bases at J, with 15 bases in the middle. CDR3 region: CASRNLNGANQPQHF. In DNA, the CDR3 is TGTGCCAGCAGAAACCTGAACGGGGCCAATCAGCCCCAGCATTTT.